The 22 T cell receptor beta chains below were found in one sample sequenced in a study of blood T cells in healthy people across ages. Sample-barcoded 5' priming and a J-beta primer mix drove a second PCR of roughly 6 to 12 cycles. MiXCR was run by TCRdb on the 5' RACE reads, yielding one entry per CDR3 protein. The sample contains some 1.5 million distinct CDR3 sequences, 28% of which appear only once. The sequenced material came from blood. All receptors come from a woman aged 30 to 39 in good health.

The CDR3 DNA reads as TGTGCCTGGAGTGCCATGGACAGGCGGTACACAGATACGCAGTATTTT. It translates to CAWSAMDRRYTDTQYF. The gene calls are TRBV30 and TRBJ2-3, with TRBD1 matching 7 bases. Germline V lookup: CDR1 GTSNPN, CDR2 SVGIG (reference sequence). V lost 1 base, J lost 2 bases, and 9 bases stayed unmatched. The CDR3 runs 16 residues.

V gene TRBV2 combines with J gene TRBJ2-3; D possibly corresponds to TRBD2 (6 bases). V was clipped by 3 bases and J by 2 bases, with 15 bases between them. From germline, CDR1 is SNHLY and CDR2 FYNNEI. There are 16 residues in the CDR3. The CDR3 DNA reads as TGTGCCAGCAGTGAGGGTAGCGGTCCCTCCACAGATACGCAGTATTTT. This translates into CASSEGSGPSTDTQYF.

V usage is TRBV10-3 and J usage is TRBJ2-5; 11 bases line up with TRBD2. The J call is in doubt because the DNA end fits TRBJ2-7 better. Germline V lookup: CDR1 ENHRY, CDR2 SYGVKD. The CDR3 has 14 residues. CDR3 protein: CAIRETSGSYEQYF. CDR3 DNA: TGTGCCATCAGGGAAACTAGCGGGAGTTACGAGCAGTACTTC.

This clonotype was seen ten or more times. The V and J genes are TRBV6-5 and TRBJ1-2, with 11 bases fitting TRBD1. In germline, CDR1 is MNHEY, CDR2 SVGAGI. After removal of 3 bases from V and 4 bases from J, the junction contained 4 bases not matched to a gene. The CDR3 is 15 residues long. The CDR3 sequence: CASSYGQGAGYGYTF. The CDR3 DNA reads TGTGCCAGCAGTTATGGACAGGGGGCAGGCTATGGCTACACCTTC.

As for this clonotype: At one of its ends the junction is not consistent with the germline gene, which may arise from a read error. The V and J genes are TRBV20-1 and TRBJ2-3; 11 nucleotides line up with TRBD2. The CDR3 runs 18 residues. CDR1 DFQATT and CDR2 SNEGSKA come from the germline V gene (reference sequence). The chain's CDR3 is CSAKTSGTLDRTADTRYF. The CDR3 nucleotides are TGCAGCGCCAAGACTAGCGGGACGCTCGACCGAACTGCGGATACGCGGTATTTT.

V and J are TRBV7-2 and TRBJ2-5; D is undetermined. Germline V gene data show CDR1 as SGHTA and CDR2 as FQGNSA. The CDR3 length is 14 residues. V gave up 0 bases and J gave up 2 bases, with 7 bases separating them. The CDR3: CASSLALKQETQYF. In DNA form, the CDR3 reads TGTGCCAGCAGCTTAGCGCTAAAGCAAGAGACCCAGTACTTC.

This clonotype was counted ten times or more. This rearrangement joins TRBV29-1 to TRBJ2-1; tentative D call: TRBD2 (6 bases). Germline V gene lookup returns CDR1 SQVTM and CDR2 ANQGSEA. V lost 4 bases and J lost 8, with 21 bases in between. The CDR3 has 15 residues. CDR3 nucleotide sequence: TGCAGCGTTGCAGTCGGCAAGCCGACTAGGGATGAGCAGTTCTTC. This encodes CSVAVGKPTRDEQFF.

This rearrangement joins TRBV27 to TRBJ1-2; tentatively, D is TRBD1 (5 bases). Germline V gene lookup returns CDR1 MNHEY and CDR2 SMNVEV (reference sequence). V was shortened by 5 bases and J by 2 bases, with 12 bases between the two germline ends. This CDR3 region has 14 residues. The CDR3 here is CASSHGTGNYGYTF. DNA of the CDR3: TGTGCCAGCAGTCATGGGACGGGGAACTATGGCTACACCTTC.

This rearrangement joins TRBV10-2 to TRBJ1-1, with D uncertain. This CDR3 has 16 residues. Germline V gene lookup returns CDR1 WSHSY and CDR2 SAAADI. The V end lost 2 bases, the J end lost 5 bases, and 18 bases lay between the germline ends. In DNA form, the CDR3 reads TGCGCCAGCAGTGAGCTAGGGTCTACAACTTTGACTGAAGCTTTCTTT. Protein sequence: CASSELGSTTLTEAFF.

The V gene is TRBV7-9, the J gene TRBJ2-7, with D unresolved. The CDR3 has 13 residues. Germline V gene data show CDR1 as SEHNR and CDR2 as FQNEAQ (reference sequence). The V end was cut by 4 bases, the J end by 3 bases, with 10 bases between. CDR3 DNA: TGTGCCAGCAGCTCCCGGGTCAACTACGAGCAGTACTTC. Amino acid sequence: CASSSRVNYEQYF.

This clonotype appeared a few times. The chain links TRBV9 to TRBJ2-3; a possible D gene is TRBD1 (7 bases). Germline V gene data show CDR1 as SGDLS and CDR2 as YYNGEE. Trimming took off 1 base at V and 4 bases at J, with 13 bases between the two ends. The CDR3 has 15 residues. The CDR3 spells CASSVLDREADTQYF. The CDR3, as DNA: TGTGCCAGCAGCGTATTAGACAGGGAGGCAGATACGCAGTATTTT.

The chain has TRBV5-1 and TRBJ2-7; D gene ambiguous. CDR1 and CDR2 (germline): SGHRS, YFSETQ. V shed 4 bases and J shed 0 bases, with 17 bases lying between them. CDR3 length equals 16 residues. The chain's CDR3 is CASSPRTGLDSYEQYF. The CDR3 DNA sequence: TGCGCCAGCAGCCCCCGAACTGGGTTGGACTCCTACGAGCAGTACTTC.

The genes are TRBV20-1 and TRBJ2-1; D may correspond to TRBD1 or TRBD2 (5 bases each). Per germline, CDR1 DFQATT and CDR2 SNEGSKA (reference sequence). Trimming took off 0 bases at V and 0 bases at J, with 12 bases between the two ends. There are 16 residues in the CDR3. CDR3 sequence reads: CSARDPKGSSYNEQFF. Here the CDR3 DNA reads TGCAGTGCTAGAGATCCCAAGGGGAGCTCCTACAATGAGCAGTTCTTC.

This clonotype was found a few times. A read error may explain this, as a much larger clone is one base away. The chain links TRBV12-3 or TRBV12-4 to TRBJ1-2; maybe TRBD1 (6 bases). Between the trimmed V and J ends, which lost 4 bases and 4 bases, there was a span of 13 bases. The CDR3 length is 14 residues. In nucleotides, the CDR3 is TGTGCCAGCAGTTGGGGGGCCCACAGCTATGGCTACACCTTC. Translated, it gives CASSWGAHSYGYTF.

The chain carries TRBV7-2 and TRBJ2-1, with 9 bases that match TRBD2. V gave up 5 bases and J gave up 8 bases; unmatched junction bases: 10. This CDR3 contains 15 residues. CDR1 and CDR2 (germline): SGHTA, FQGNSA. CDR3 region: CASSPNPGLAYEQFF. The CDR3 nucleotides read TGTGCCAGCAGCCCGAACCCGGGACTAGCATATGAGCAGTTCTTC.

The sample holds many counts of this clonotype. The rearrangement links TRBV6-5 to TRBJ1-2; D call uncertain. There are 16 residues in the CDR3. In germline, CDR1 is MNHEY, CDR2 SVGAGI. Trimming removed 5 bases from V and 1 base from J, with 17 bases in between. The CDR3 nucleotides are TGTGCCAGCAGTCTAGACGGATATTCGAGTAACTATGGCTACACCTTC. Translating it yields CASSLDGYSSNYGYTF.

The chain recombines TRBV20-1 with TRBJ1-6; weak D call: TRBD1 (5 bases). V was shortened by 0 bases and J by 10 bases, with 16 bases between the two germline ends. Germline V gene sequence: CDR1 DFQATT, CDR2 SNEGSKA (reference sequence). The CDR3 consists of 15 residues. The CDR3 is CSARENQGVKSPLHF. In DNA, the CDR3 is TGCAGTGCTAGAGAGAACCAGGGTGTGAAGTCACCCCTCCACTTT.

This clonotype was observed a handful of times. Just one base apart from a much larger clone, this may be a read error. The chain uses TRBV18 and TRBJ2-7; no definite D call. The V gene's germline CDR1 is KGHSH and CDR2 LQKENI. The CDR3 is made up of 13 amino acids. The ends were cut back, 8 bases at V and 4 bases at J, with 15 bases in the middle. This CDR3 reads CASPLSSAYEQYF. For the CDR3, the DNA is TGTGCCAGCCCCCTGTCCAGCGCGTACGAGCAGTACTTC.

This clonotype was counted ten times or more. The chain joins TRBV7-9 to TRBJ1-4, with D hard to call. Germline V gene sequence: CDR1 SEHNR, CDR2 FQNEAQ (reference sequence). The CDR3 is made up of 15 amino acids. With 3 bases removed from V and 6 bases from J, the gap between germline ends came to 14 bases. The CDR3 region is CASSFFLKTHEKLFF. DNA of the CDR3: TGTGCCAGCAGCTTTTTTCTCAAAACCCATGAAAAACTGTTTTTT.

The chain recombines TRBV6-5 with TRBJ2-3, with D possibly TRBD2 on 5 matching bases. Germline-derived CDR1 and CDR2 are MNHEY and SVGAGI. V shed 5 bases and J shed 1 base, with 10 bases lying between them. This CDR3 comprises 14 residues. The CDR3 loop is CASSRGDGTDTQYF. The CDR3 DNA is TGTGCCAGCAGTCGGGGAGATGGCACAGATACGCAGTATTTT.

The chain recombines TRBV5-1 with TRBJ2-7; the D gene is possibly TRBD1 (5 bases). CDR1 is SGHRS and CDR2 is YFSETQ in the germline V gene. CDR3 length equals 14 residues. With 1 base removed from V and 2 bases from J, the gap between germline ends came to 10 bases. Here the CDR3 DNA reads TGCGCCAGCAGCTTGAGGGGAATACCCTACGAGCAGTACTTC. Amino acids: CASSLRGIPYEQYF.

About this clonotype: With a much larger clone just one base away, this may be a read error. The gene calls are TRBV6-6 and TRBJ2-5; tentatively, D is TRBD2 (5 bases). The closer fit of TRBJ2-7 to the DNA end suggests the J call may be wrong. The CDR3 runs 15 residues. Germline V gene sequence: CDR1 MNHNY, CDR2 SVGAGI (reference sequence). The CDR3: CASRPNGGPVYEQYF. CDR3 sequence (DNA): TGTGCCAGCAGACCGAACGGAGGACCCGTCTACGAGCAGTACTTC.